The 4 T cell receptor beta chains in this list originate from one sample, sequenced in a study of identical twins. In TCRdb, the 5' RACE reads were re-called with MiXCR into one record per CDR3 protein. The sample has around 530,000 distinct CDR3 sequences; roughly 15% are singletons. These data are also associated with another study on yellow fever vaccine responses in identical twins.

Source material: CD4+ T cells sorted from blood. The receptors originated from a woman between 18 and 29 years old in good health.

CDR3 bases: TGCGCCAGCAGCTTGGCCGGGGGAGAGAGGTCACCCCTCCACTTT. It encodes CASSLAGGERSPLHF. The J gene is TRBJ1-6, the V gene TRBV5-1, with D perhaps TRBD1 (5 bases). There are 15 residues in the CDR3. V gave up 0 bases and J gave up 10 bases, with 14 bases separating them. The germline gives CDR1 SGHRS, CDR2 YFSETQ.

This rearrangement joins TRBV6-6 to TRBJ1-2; D is ambiguous. CDR1 and CDR2 from the germline V gene are MNHNY and SVGAGI (reference sequence). Trimming stripped 0 bases from V and 8 bases from J, with 10 bases between. The CDR3 contains 13 residues. In DNA form, the CDR3 reads TGTGCCAGCAGTTACTCGCCCCTTTTCGGCTACACCTTC. This encodes CASSYSPLFGYTF.

The chain joins TRBV7-3 to TRBJ2-1; D ambiguous. The V end lost 2 bases, the J end lost 6 bases, and 11 bases lay between the germline ends. The CDR3 is 14 residues long. Germline loops: CDR1 SGHTA, CDR2 FQGTGA. CDR3 DNA: TGTGCCAGCAGCTTATCCTCCTCTGGCAATGAGCAGTTCTTC. Translating gives CASSLSSSGNEQFF.

The rearrangement uses TRBV18 and TRBJ1-2, with D perhaps matching TRBD1 (5 bases). V was cut by 6 bases and J by 0 bases, with 11 bases left in between. The CDR3 has 14 residues. Per the germline V gene, CDR1 is KGHSH and CDR2 is LQKENI. CDR3 nucleotides: TGTGCCAGCTCTCCAGGGAGTACTAACTATGGCTACACCTTC. Translated: CASSPGSTNYGYTF.